The clone carrying this T cell receptor (beta chain) was observed once. Antigen unknown. This entry belongs to a study of cytomegalovirus exposure and HLA in healthy donors. Germline V gene data show CDR1 as MNHEY and CDR2 as SMNVEV (reference sequence). V was clipped by 6 bases and J by 2 bases; unmatched bases: 4. The CDR3 length is 14 residues. Study results and limitations: A cluster of highly shared sequence variants was likely a sequencing artifact. Earlier analysis yielded a pattern in which most TCR beta V segments were productive about 87% or about 30% of the time.

The study ran its PCR with 60 Vbeta and 13 Jbeta primers. Produced via immunoSEQ multiplex PCR; TCRdb's table is partial and in-frame only. The sample includes around 260,000 clones, under 90% of them seen just once. The sample comprised PBMCs. The chain couples TRBV27 to TRBJ2-3; 8 positions match TRBD1. The sequence derives from a girl aged 2 to 10 in good health and CMV-seronegative. This chain's CDR3 is CASRRQGYTDTQYF. For the CDR3, the DNA is TGTGCCAGCAGGAGACAGGGGTACACAGATACGCAGTATTTT.